These 2 T cell receptor beta chains share one sample of origin, sequenced in a study of graft-versus-host responses after intestinal transplantation listed by TCRdb under 2021. These receptors have no known antigen. The library was produced with the immunoSEQ multiplex PCR assay. The immuneACCESS repertoire file appears here via TCRdb, limited to in-frame rearrangements. These files lack a portion of the clones; in checked studies, under half of the deficit traces to unresolved V genes, and the cause of the others is not known. The sample yields more than 65,000 clones; roughly 87% were counted once. Of the sample, approximately 1.3% falls within the top ten clones. Reading the label with the study, this specimen's time point is: cells obtained before transplantation from donor or recipient. Here the sequenced sample was unstimulated CD8+ T cells sorted from spleen or lymph node cells, taken before intestinal transplant. These receptors all stem from a human donor who received an intestinal transplant.

This clone was recorded a few times. The chain carries TRBV6-7 and TRBJ2-7; tentatively, D is TRBD2 (6 bases). TRBV6-7 falls under the ORF class, with uncertain function. V lost 6 bases to trimming and J lost 3 bases, with 18 bases between them. The CDR3 contains 15 residues. The CDR3 here is CASRSLRGPHYEQYF. For the CDR3, the DNA is TGTGCCAGCAGATCTTTGCGGGGTCCCCACTACGAGCAGTACTTC.

The chain joins TRBV6-5 to TRBJ1-1, with a weak D call TRBD1 (5 bases). CDR3 length equals 15 residues. The germline V gene has CDR1 MNHEY and CDR2 SVGAGI. Trimming left V 2 bases short and J 1 base short, with 11 bases between. This chain's CDR3 is CASSYAYTGNTEAFF. As DNA, the CDR3 is TGTGCCAGCAGTTACGCCTATACAGGGAACACTGAAGCTTTCTTT.